This T cell receptor beta chain was observed in a study of T-cell memory formation after mild COVID-19. Study details: Largely donor-specific TCR clusters were found. Regarding the study as a whole: Nothing confirmed that second-wave clones peaking on day 37 were specific for SARS-CoV-2. A subset of responding clones appeared in pre-infection memory, suggesting cross-reactive memory joined. Shrinking CD4+ clones were chiefly CM and EM; CD8+ ones were chiefly EMRA.

One entry per CDR3 protein, called by TCRdb with MiXCR from the 5' RACE reads. The sample lists a few hundred thousand distinct CDR3 sequences; roughly 8.2% were seen once. This clonotype was picked up many times. Its antigen is undetermined. The sequenced sample was PBMCs or a T cell subset sorted from them (not recorded which). The receptor's source is a man younger than 35 who had mild COVID-19 (a few samples of this study predate the infection). Cell type and time point are not known.

The CDR3 loop reads CASSLPSGSYNEQFF. The CDR3 bases are TGTGCCAGCAGTTTGCCTAGCGGGTCATACAATGAGCAGTTCTTC. The chain employs TRBV12-3 or TRBV12-4 and TRBJ2-1, with 8 bases that match TRBD2. The CDR3 has 15 residues. With 3 bases clipped from V and 4 bases from J, the junction kept 5 bases outside the gene matches.